This T cell receptor beta chain was captured in a study of blood T cells in healthy people across ages. This CDR3 has 14 residues. CDR1 is MNHNY and CDR2 is SVGAGI in the germline V gene (reference sequence). With 7 bases removed from V and 1 base from J, the gap between germline ends came to 13 bases. Broader study findings: Per million T cells, the diversity of TCR beta decreased roughly linearly as age advanced. Percentage of naive T cells showed a strong correlation with TCR beta diversity.

Only a few counts were recorded for this clonotype. Its antigen remains unknown. A second 7 to 11 cycle PCR used barcoded and J-beta primers. A template-switch adaptor with 12 random nucleotides tagged each cDNA molecule. Every sample produced at least 3 million CDR3-containing paired-end reads. TCRdb reprocessed the 5' RACE reads via MiXCR and lists one record per CDR3 protein. The sample contains around 990,000 distinct CDR3 sequences, roughly two fifths of which appear only once. The source material was blood. This clonotype originated in a man aged 18 to 29 in good health. This chain connects TRBV6-6 to TRBJ1-1, with D perhaps TRBD1 (5 bases). The CDR3 spells CASIRDLQNTEAFF. CDR3 coding DNA: TGTGCCAGCATTAGGGACCTCCAGAACACTGAAGCTTTCTTT.